The entry that follows covers one T cell receptor (beta chain) sequence. The target antigen is unknown. Per germline, CDR1 LNHDA and CDR2 SQIVND (reference sequence). V shed 3 bases, J shed 7 bases, and the junction held 6 bases outside the gene matches. CDR3 length equals 13 residues. The repertoire was sequenced with immunoSEQ multiplex PCR; TCRdb's copy has only in-frame clones and lacks some. The sample holds about 350,000 clones, 92% seen once. This record comes from a study of Ad26.COV2.S vaccination and SARS-CoV-2 variants. Study outcomes and limitations: Reportedly, after vaccination the spike-specific CD8+ and CD4+ T cell responses displayed substantial breadth.

The rearrangement joins TRBV19 to TRBJ2-7; 7 bases match TRBD2. The sequencing used peripheral blood, collected after recovery from COVID-19. The sequence was collected from a human donor who had recovered from COVID-19. In DNA, the CDR3 is TGTGCCAGTAGTATGCCCGGGGAGGGGGAGCAGTACTTC. This gives the protein CASSMPGEGEQYF.